The clone carrying this T cell receptor beta chain was picked up a small number of times. Antigen: not known. This CDR3 contains 14 residues. Deletions cut 0 bases from V and 7 bases from J, with 12 bases between. Germline assignment: CDR1 LGHDT and CDR2 YNNKEL (reference sequence). This sample was included in a study of blood T cells in healthy people across ages. Through a sample-barcoded 5' primer and a J-beta primer mix, a second PCR was run for about 6 to 12 cycles. TCRdb redid the calling of the 5' RACE reads with MiXCR, one entry per CDR3 protein. The repertoire has fewer than 1,000,000 distinct CDR3 sequences, around 42% of them found once; the top ten carry about 21%. Study results and limitations: Not knowing donor CMV status may have confounded expanded clonotype changes.

The chain is built from TRBV3-1 and TRBJ2-5; D is unresolved. The clonotype was recovered from a man between 60 and 70 years old in good health. The sample comprised blood. Here the CDR3 reads CASSQDPRVRTQYF. In nucleotides, the CDR3 is TGTGCCAGCAGCCAAGATCCCCGGGTGCGGACCCAGTACTTC.